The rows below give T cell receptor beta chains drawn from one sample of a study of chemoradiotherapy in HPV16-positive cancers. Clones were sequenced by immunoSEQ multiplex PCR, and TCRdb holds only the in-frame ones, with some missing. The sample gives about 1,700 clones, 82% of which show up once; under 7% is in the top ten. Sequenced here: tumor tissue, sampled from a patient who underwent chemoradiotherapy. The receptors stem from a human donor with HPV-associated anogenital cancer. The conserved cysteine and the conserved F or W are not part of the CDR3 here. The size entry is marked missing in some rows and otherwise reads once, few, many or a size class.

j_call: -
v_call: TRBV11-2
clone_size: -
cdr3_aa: ASSLEQGGSYEQY

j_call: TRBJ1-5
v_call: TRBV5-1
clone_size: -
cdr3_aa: ASSRGDGSNQPQH

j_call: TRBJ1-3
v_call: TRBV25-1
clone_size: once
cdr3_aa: ASSATGTGNTIY

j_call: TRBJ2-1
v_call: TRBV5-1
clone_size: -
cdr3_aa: ASSLEGGGYNEQF

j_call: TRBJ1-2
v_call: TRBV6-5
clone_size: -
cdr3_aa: ASSYSPIRNYGYT

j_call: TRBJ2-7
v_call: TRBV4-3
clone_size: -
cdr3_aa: ASSQESPHLVSSYEQY

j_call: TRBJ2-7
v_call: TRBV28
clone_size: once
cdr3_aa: ASSSLDRAGYEQY

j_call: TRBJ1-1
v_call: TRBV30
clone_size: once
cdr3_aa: AWSVLGMAEAF

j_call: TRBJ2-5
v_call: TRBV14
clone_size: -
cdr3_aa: ASSQEGWGPQY

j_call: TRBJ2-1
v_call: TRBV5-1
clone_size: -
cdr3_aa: ASSPGTSLTSPGEQF

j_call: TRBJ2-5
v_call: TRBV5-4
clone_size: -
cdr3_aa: ASSLGLNQETQY

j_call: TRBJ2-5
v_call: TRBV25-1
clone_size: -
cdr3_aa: ASSVGAETQY

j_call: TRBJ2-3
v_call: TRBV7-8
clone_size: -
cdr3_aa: ASSPSRTSVSNTQY

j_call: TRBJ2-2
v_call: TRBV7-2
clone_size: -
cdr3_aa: ASSLVANTGELF

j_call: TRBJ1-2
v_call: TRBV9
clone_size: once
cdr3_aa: ASSPSPVPNYGYT

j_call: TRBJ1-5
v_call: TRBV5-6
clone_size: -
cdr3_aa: ASSLGLGGAFNQPQH

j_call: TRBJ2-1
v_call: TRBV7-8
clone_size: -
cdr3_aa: ASSTTGGNEQF

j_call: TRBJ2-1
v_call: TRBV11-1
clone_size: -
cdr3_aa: ASSARLSLSYNEQF

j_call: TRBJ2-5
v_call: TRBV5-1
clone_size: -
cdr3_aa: ASSLDAGGARETQY

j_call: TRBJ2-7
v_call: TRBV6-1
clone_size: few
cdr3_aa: ASTLTGTAYEQY

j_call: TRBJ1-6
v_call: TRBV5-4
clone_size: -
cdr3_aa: ASSSGGNYNSPLH

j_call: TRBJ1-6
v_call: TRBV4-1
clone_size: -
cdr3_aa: ASSPQDRDSPLH

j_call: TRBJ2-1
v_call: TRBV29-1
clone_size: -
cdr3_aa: SVGGGGYNEQF

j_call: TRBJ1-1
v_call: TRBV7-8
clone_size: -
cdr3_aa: ASSLKGQGPNTEAF

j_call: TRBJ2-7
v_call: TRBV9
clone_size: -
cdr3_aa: ASSVQGLAGGNEQY

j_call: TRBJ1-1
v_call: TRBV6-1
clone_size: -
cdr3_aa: ASKKGQGATEAF

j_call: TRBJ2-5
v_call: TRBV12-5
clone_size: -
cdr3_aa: ASGFGQTETQY

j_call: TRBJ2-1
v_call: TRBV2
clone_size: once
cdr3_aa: ASSEGQYNEQF

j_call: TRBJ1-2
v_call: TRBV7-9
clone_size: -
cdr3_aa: ASGPQGPGT

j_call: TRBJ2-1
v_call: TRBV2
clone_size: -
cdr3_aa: ASSAGRTYNEQF

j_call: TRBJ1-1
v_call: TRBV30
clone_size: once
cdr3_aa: AWSVRGDTEAF

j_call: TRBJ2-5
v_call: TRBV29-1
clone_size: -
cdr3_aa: SVLSGGPGETQY

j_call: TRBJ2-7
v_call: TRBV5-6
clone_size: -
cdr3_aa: ASSLPGLRFSGQY

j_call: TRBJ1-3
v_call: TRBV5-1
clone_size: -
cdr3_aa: ASSLEGGIGGNTIY

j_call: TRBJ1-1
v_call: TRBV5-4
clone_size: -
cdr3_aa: ASSFSTEAF

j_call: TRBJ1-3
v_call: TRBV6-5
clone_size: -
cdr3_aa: ASSYDSSGNTIY

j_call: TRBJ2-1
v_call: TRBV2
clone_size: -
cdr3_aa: ASSERERYNEQF

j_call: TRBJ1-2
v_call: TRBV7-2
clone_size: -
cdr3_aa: ASSKQGHYGYT

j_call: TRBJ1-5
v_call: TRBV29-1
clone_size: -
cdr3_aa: SVGQNNQPQH

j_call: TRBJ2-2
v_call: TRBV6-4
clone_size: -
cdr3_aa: ASSDSTRDTGELF

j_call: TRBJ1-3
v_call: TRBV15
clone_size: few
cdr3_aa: ATSTRQSSGNTIY

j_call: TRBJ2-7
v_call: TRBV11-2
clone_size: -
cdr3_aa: ASSLDGPNEQY

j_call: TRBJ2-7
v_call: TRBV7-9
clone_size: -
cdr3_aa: AADRISSYEQY

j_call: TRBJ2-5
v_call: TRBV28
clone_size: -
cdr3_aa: ASSLGTSGGPGRETQY

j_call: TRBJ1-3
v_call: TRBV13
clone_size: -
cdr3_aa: ASSLGDSGNTIY

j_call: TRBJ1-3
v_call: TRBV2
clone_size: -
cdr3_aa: ASSVAVSGNTIY

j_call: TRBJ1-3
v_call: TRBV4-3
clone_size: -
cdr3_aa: ASSLLPGGQGIGNTIY

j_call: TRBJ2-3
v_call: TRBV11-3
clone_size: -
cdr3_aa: ASSVTSGGSTDTQY

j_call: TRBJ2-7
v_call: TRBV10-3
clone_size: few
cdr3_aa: AISGQGMEEQY

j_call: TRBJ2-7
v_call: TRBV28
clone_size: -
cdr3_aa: ASSFLGQGAYEQY

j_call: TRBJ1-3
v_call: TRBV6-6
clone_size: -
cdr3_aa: ASSYQGPGSGNTMY

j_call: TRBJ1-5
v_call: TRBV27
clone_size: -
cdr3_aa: ASRRTELDQPQH

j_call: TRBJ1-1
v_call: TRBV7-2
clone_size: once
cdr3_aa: ASSLATVNTEAF

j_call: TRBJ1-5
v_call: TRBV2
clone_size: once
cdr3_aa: ASSEGGRVQPQH

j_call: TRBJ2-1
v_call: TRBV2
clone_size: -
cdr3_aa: ASSVDTSGGDEQF

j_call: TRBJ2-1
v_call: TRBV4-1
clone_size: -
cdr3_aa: ASSQVDIVSYNEQF

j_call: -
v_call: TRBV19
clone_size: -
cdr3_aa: ASTQSPFGAYEQY

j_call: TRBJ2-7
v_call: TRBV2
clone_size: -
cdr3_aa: AGFGRLMFEQY

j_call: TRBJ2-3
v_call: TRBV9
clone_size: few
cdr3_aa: ASSVDFSPVATQY